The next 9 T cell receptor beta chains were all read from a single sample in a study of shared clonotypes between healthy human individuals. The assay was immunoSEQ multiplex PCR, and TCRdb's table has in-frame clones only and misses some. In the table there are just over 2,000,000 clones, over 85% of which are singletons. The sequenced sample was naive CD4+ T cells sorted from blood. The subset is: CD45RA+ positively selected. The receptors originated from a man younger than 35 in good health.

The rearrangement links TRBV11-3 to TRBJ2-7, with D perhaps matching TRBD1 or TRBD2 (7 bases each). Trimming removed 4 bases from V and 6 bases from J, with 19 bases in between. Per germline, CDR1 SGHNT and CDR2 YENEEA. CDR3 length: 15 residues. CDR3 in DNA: TGTGCCAGCAGCTATCAGGGGGGGCCGGCTGTCGAGCAGTACTTC. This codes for CASSYQGGPAVEQYF.

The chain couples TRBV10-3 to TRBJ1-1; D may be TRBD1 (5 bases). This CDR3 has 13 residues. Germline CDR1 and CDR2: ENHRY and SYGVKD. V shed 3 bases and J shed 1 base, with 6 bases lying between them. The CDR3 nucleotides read TGTGCCATCAGTGATGACAGGAACACTGAAGCTTTCTTT. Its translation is CAISDDRNTEAFF.

The CDR3 spells CASSQRTGTANYGYTF. The CDR3 coding sequence is TGTGCCAGCAGCCAGAGAACCGGGACCGCCAACTATGGCTACACCTTC. This rearrangement joins TRBV14 to TRBJ1-2; D is possibly TRBD1 (5 bases). V dropped 3 bases and J dropped 2 bases, with 16 bases sitting between them. CDR3 length equals 16 residues. Germline V gene sequence: CDR1 SGHDN, CDR2 FVKESK.

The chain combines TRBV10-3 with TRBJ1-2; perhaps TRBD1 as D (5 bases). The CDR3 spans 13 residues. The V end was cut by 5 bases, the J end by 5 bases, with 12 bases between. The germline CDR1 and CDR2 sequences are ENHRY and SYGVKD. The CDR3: CAISTSGGYGYTF. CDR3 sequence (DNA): TGTGCCATCAGTACGAGTGGGGGATATGGCTACACCTTC.

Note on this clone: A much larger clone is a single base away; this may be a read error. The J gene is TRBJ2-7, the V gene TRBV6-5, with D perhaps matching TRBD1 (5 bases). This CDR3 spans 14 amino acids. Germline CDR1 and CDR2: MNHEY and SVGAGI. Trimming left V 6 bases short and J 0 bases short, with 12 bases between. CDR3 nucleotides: TGTGCCAGCAGGGTCAACAGGAACTCCTACGAGCAGTACTTC. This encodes CASRVNRNSYEQYF.

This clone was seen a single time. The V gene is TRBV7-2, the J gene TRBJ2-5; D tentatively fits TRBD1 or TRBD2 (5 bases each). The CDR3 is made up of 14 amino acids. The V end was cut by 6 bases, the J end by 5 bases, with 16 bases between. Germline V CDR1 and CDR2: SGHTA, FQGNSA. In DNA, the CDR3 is TGTGCCAGCAGTCGTACTGGGGGTTGGGAGACCCAGTACTTC. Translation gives CASSRTGGWETQYF.

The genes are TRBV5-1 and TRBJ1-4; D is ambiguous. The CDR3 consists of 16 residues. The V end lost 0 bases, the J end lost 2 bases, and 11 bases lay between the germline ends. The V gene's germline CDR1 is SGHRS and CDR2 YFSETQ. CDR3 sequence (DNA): TGCGCCAGCAGCTTGGTGGGTCCGGGGACTAATGAAAAACTGTTTTTT. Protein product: CASSLVGPGTNEKLFF.

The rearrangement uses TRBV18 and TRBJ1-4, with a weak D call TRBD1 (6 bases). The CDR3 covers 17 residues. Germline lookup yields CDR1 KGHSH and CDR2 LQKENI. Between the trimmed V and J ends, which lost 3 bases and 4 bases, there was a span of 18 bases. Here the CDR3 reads CASSPLTGPGHNEKLFF. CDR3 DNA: TGTGCCAGCTCACCCCTGACAGGTCCGGGCCATAATGAAAAACTGTTTTTT.

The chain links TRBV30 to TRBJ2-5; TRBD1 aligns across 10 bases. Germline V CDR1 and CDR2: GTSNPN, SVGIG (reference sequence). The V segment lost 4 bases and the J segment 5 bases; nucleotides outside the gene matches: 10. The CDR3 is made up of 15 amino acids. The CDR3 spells CAWTRDRGGAETQYF. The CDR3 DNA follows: TGTGCCTGGACCAGGGACAGGGGAGGGGCCGAGACCCAGTACTTC.